A selection of T cell receptor beta chains follows, all from one sample in a study of post-analysis software for immune sequencing data. Using its own MiXCR run on the PCR reads, TCRdb lists one record per CDR3 protein. The sample comprises 450,000 to 650,000 distinct CDR3 sequences, 44% of which are singletons, and more than 1.5% rests with the top ten. The specimen was blood. The receptors were gathered from a girl aged 10 to 17 with multiple sclerosis. Each CDR3 is given with its conserved first and last residue. A D gene is named only where the DNA matches it firmly. Clone size is shown for a subset of rows, as once, few, many or a class of expanded clone.

clone_size d_call j_call v_call cdr3_length cdr3_aa cdr3_nt
few TRBD2 TRBJ2-7 TRBV5-5 14 CASSWGSGAYEQYF TGTGCCAGCAGCTGGGGGAGCGGGGCCTACGAGCAGTACTTC
. . TRBJ2-4 TRBV5-6 12 CASSVDRNIQYF TGTGCCAGCAGCGTAGATAGGAACATTCAGTACTTC
. . TRBJ1-1 TRBV5-1 14 CASSLIGGNTEAFF TGCGCCAGCAGCTTGATTGGGGGAAACACTGAAGCTTTCTTT
few . TRBJ2-4 TRBV5-5 14 CASSLDSEGNIQYF TGTGCCAGCAGCTTGGACAGTGAAGGTAACATTCAGTACTTC
once . TRBJ2-5 TRBV3-1 14 CASSRNGLSETQYF TGTGCCAGCAGCCGTAACGGGCTATCGGAGACCCAGTACTTC
. TRBD1 TRBJ2-5 TRBV9 16 CASSVAGGPTEETQYF TGTGCCAGCAGCGTAGCAGGGGGCCCTACGGAGGAGACCCAGTACTTC
once TRBD1 TRBJ1-4 TRBV12-3/TRBV12-4 16 CASSFLLTGPNEKLFF TGTGCCAGCAGCTTCCTCTTGACAGGGCCTAATGAAAAACTGTTTTTT
. . TRBJ1-5 TRBV7-9 12 CASSLGELPQHF TGTGCCAGCAGCTTAGGCGAGCTCCCCCAGCATTTT
. TRBD2 TRBJ2-3 TRBV7-2 16 CASSFLAGAGADTQYF TGTGCCAGCAGCTTCCTAGCGGGAGCGGGAGCAGATACGCAGTATTTT
few . TRBJ2-5 TRBV12-3/TRBV12-4 12 CASSTGPETQYF TGTGCCAGCAGCACCGGACCGGAGACCCAGTACTTC
. . TRBJ2-7 TRBV5-1 13 CTSSLASSYEQYF TGCACCAGCTCCCTGGCAAGCTCCTACGAGCAGTACTTC
. TRBD2 TRBJ2-7 TRBV10-3 14 CATRLAGGSYEQYF TGTGCCACCAGACTAGCGGGAGGGTCCTACGAGCAGTACTTC
. . TRBJ2-7 TRBV3-1 12 CASSRGMDEQYF TGTGCCAGCAGCCGGGGGATGGATGAGCAGTACTTC
. TRBD2 TRBJ2-1 TRBV27 15 CASSSPAGLSDEQFF TGTGCCAGCAGTTCCCCAGCGGGGTTGAGCGATGAGCAGTTCTTC
few . TRBJ2-1 TRBV7-9 16 CASSSGSRPDPNEQFF TGTGCCAGCAGCTCGGGGAGCCGGCCCGACCCCAATGAGCAGTTCTTC
. . TRBJ2-3 TRBV7-2 13 CASSLWQLHDVYF TGTGCCAGCAGCTTATGGCAGCTGCATGACGTGTATTTT
. . TRBJ2-3 TRBV20-1 14 CSARVVGRTDTQYF TGCAGTGCTAGAGTGGTCGGGAGAACAGATACGCAGTATTTT
. . TRBJ2-4 TRBV27 13 CASSFSMGYIQYF TGTGCCAGCAGTTTTAGTATGGGTTACATTCAGTACTTC
. . TRBJ1-2 TRBV4-1 16 CASSQGTVMFNYGYTF TGCGCCAGCAGCCAAGGGACAGTCATGTTCAACTATGGCTACACCTTC
. TRBD2 TRBJ2-1 TRBV4-1 17 CASSQEGLAGVGNEQFF TGCGCCAGCAGCCAAGAAGGACTAGCGGGAGTGGGGAATGAGCAGTTCTTC
few . TRBJ2-7 TRBV6-1 16 CASSEGGGGFSYEQYF TGTGCCAGCAGTGAAGGGGGAGGGGGCTTCTCCTACGAGCAGTACTTC
many . TRBJ2-5 TRBV5-5 13 CASSLMGRETQYF TGTGCCAGCAGCTTGATGGGGAGGGAGACCCAGTACTTC
once TRBD1 TRBJ1-3 TRBV29-1 14 CSVADRGSGNTIYF TGCAGCGTCGCCGACAGGGGCTCCGGGAACACCATATATTTT
many TRBD2 TRBJ2-1 TRBV4-1 15 CASSPSGLSYNEQFF TGCGCCAGCAGCCCTAGCGGACTCTCCTACAATGAGCAGTTCTTC
. TRBD1 TRBJ2-5 TRBV12-3/TRBV12-4 14 CASSLIGTEETQYF TGTGCCAGCAGTTTAATTGGGACAGAAGAGACCCAGTACTTC
. TRBD2 TRBJ2-4 TRBV13 14 CAGSPGLAGAEQYF TGTGCCGGCAGCCCGGGACTAGCGGGAGCTGAGCAGTACTTC
. TRBD1 TRBJ2-1 TRBV12-3/TRBV12-4 13 CASSLAPTGGRFF TGTGCCAGCAGTTTAGCGCCGACAGGGGGTCGGTTCTTC
many . TRBJ2-7 TRBV3-1 12 CASSRAEYEQYF TGTGCCAGCAGCCGAGCGGAGTACGAGCAGTACTTC
few TRBD2 TRBJ2-1 TRBV5-5 18 CASSLGVLAGNSYNEQFF TGTGCCAGCAGCTTGGGCGTCTTAGCGGGAAACTCCTACAATGAGCAGTTCTTC
. . TRBJ2-3 TRBV24-1 15 CATSETGGPADTQYF TGTGCCACCAGTGAGACGGGGGGCCCCGCAGATACGCAGTATTTT
few . TRBJ2-7 TRBV7-2 13 CASSPRERNEQYF TGTGCCAGCAGCCCAAGGGAACGGAACGAGCAGTACTTC
. . TRBJ1-6 TRBV9 12 CASSVNSGPLHF TGTGCCAGCAGCGTTAACAGCGGACCCCTCCACTTT
. . TRBJ2-4 TRBV4-1 15 CASSQEEGAKNIQYF TGCGCCAGCAGCCAAGAAGAGGGAGCCAAAAACATTCAGTACTTC
. . TRBJ1-1 TRBV4-2 13 CASSQDPNTEAFF TGTGCCAGCAGCCAAGACCCGAACACTGAAGCTTTCTTT
. TRBD2 TRBJ2-5 TRBV29-1 13 CSVVGLGRETQYF TGCAGCGTTGTGGGACTAGGCCGAGAGACCCAGTACTTC
. TRBD2 TRBJ2-1 TRBV4-2 13 CASSQDGLAGQFF TGTGCCAGCAGCCAAGATGGGCTAGCGGGGCAGTTCTTC
. TRBD1 TRBJ2-7 TRBV5-1 13 CASRVGQSYEQYF TGCGCCAGCAGGGTGGGACAGTCCTACGAGCAGTACTTC
few . TRBJ2-1 TRBV20-1 12 CSASTRHNEQFF TGCAGTGCTAGTACAAGGCACAATGAGCAGTTCTTC
. . TRBJ1-5 TRBV12-3/TRBV12-4 17 CASSLGSRAGSNQPQHF TGTGCCAGCAGTTTAGGATCCAGGGCCGGTAGCAATCAGCCCCAGCATTTT
. TRBD1 TRBJ2-3 TRBV7-6 15 CASSLAPRGRGTQYF TGTGCCAGCAGCTTAGCGCCCAGGGGGCGAGGTACGCAGTATTTT
. . TRBJ2-7 TRBV15 15 CATSREGGNSYEQYF TGTGCCACCAGCAGAGAGGGAGGCAACTCCTACGAGCAGTACTTC
few TRBD1 TRBJ2-1 TRBV29-1 13 CSVAGQGKNEQFF TGCAGCGTTGCGGGACAGGGAAAAAATGAGCAGTTCTTC
few . TRBJ2-1 TRBV7-2 16 CASSLLPSFSYNEQFF TGTGCCAGCAGCTTATTACCCTCCTTTTCCTACAATGAGCAGTTCTTC
. . TRBJ1-6 TRBV7-2 13 CASDEAPNSPLHF TGTGCCAGCGACGAAGCCCCTAATTCACCCCTCCACTTT
. TRBD1 TRBJ2-7 TRBV20-1 14 CSARSGQEYYEQYF TGCAGTGCTAGGTCGGGACAGGAGTACTACGAGCAGTACTTC